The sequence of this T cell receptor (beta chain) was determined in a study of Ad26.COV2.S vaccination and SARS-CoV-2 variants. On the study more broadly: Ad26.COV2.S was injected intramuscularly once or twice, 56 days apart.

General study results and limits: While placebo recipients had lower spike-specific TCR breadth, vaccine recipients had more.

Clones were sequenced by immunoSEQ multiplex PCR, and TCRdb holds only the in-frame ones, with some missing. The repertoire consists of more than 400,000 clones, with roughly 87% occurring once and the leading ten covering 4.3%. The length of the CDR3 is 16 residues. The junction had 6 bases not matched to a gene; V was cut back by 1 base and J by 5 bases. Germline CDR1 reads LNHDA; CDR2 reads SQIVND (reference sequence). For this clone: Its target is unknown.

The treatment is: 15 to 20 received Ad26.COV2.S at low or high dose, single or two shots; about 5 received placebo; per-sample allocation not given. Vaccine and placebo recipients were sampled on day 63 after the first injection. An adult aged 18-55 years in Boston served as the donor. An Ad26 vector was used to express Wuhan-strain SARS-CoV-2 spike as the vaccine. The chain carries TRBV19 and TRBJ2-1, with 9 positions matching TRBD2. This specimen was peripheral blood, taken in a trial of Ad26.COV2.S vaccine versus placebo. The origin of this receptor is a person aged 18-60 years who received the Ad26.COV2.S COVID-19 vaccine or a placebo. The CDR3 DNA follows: TGTGCCAGTAGTATAGGCGGGACTAGCAGAGACAATGAGCAGTTCTTC. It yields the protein CASSIGGTSRDNEQFF.